These T cell receptor beta chains were read from a single sample in a study of T cell responses to AZD1222 COVID-19 vaccine. The assay was immunoSEQ multiplex PCR, and TCRdb's table has in-frame clones only and misses some. The data contain 65,000 to 95,000 clones, 92% of them singletons. Specimen: peripheral blood, collected on day 0 of MenACWY control vaccination. The receptors originated from an adult in good health. Each CDR3 is given without its conserved first and last residue. Fields, in order: J gene, clone size, V gene, CDR3 protein. Size is stated for part of the rows, as once, few or many counts, or as a class when the clone is expanded.

TRBJ2-4,.,TRBV11-2,ASSPAEFGGIQY
TRBJ1-1,.,TRBV19,ASTKLSRGRSNTEAF
TRBJ2-2,.,TRBV5-1,ASSLGFRGTGELF
TRBJ2-1,.,TRBV19,ASSGTSGISSYNEQF
TRBJ1-2,.,TRBV28,ASTSTQGGGYGYT
TRBJ1-4,.,TRBV7-9,ASEGTNEKLF
TRBJ2-3,.,TRBV7-2,ASSSTDTQY
TRBJ2-2,.,TRBV6-5,ASLDRSNTGELF
TRBJ1-5,.,TRBV7-9,ASAKGVNQPQH
TRBJ1-4,.,TRBV7-3,ASSLSDGEKLF
TRBJ1-5,.,TRBV29-1,SVGGSNQPQH
TRBJ1-2,.,TRBV3-1/TRBV3-2,ASRNRGLSDGYT
TRBJ1-5,.,TRBV19,ASSMGQGDNQPQH
TRBJ1-5,few,TRBV7-8,ASSPHWGGDQPQH
TRBJ1-6,.,TRBV6-5,ASRGDRAEPLH
TRBJ2-3,.,TRBV6-5,ASSYRTSGGTDTQY
TRBJ1-1,.,TRBV7-9,ASSLILSGEAF
TRBJ2-7,once,TRBV5-1,ASSWGTTEKGQY
TRBJ2-2,.,TRBV7-9,ASSLAAPGELF
TRBJ2-7,.,TRBV28,ASSATGGSYEQY
TRBJ2-5,once,TRBV3-1/TRBV3-2,ASSRPPGIVGETQY
TRBJ1-2,.,TRBV12-3/TRBV12-4,ASSLTDYGYT
TRBJ2-1,.,TRBV6-5,ASSYSTASVNEQF
TRBJ1-1,.,TRBV5-6,ASSDRLRNTEAF
TRBJ1-6,.,TRBV5-6,ASSLFLGTGGLPLH
TRBJ1-3,.,TRBV9,ASSVTGGSGNTIY
TRBJ2-2,.,TRBV6-1,ASSEDPGLGELF
TRBJ2-5,once,TRBV10-3,AISTGLQETQY
TRBJ1-1,.,TRBV5-4,ASSRVNTEAF
TRBJ2-7,.,TRBV2,AGASHYEQY
TRBJ2-6,once,TRBV7-9,ASSPSRTAGPSGANVLT
TRBJ1-1,.,TRBV25-1,ASRSWGGNTEAF
TRBJ1-4,.,TRBV3-1/TRBV3-2,ASSQERGTKLF
TRBJ2-6,once,TRBV24-1,ATSERDGGSGANVLT
TRBJ2-7,.,TRBV27,ASMGLAGVGFHEQY
TRBJ2-2,once,TRBV7-3,ASSLLLGELF
TRBJ1-3,.,TRBV7-6,ASSLALGPGTTGNTIY
TRBJ2-3,once,TRBV5-1,ASSFQSTGDGTDTQY
TRBJ2-3,.,TRBV6-5,ASSRENTQY
TRBJ2-1,few,TRBV6-5,ASSYSSPYNEQF
TRBJ2-3,once,TRBV14,ASSQNEPDTQY
TRBJ2-1,.,TRBV10-1,ASSVSGAYNEQF